This is a list of T cell receptor beta chains from one sample in a study of neoadjuvant nivolumab and ipilimumab in lung cancer. Profiling relied on immunoSEQ multiplex PCR, and the TCRdb table lists in-frame clones only, not all of them. The sample shows thousands of clones, around 82% of them seen only once. The source material was tumor tissue, sampled after neoadjuvant nivolumab, alone or with ipilimumab, at or shortly before surgery. The receptors come from an adult with non-small cell lung cancer. Both conserved end residues are part of each CDR3. The D gene is left open where the match is weak. Clone size is shown for a subset of rows, as once, few, many or a class of expanded clone.

v_call	j_call	clone_size	d_call	cdr3_length	cdr3_nt	cdr3_aa
TRBV9	TRBJ2-5	-	-	16	TGTGCCAGCAGCCTAGCTAACGGTGGTGGCGGAGAGACCCAGTACTTC	CASSLANGGGGETQYF
TRBV2	TRBJ2-7	-	TRBD1	16	TGTGCCAGCAGCGGCCCGCCGGGACAGGGGGCCGGGAGTGGGTACTTC	CASSGPPGQGAGSGYF
TRBV18	TRBJ1-2	-	-	18	TGTGCCAGCTCACCACCGGGGGTGTATGAGAGGACGGGTAGTGGCTACACCTTC	CASSPPGVYERTGSGYTF
TRBV6-1	TRBJ1-5	-	-	11	TGTGCCAGCAGTGAATTTTTGACCCAGCATTTT	CASSEFLTQHF
TRBV28	TRBJ1-6	few	-	19	TGTGCCAGCAGTTCCTCCTACATCAGAGTGGCGAAAACGGGTTCACCCCTCCACTTT	CASSSSYIRVAKTGSPLHF
TRBV6-1	TRBJ2-2	-	TRBD1	13	TGTGCCAGCGACAGGGGGAACACCGGGGAGCTGTTTTTT	CASDRGNTGELFF
TRBV7-2	TRBJ1-2	once	-	13	TGTGCCAGCAGCCAGGGACCGTCATTTGGCTACACCTTC	CASSQGPSFGYTF
TRBV20-1	TRBJ2-7	-	-	11	TGCAGTGCTAGGACAGGTAACGAGCAGTACTTC	CSARTGNEQYF
TRBV19	TRBJ2-7	few	-	14	TGTGCCAGTAGTATCTTACAGGGAGCCTACGAGCAGTACTTC	CASSILQGAYEQYF
TRBV6-5	TRBJ1-1	-	-	14	TGTGCCAGCAGGCACGTACTTGAGAACACTGAAGCTTTCTTT	CASRHVLENTEAFF
TRBV4-1	TRBJ1-4	-	-	14	TGCGCCAGCAGCCCTGAATCAGTTGGAGAAAAACTGTTTTTT	CASSPESVGEKLFF
TRBV18	TRBJ1-4	-	TRBD1	14	TGTGCCAGCACGAGGGACAGGACCTCTGAGGAACTGTTTTTT	CASTRDRTSEELFF
TRBV30	TRBJ2-2	-	-	15	TGTGCCTGGAGTTATGGGAGAGCGTACACCGGGGAGCTGTTTTTT	CAWSYGRAYTGELFF
TRBV10-1	TRBJ2-7	-	-	13	TGCGCCAGCAGTGATGGGAATACCTACGAGCAGTACTTC	CASSDGNTYEQYF
TRBV7-2	TRBJ1-4	-	-	15	TGTGCCAGCAGTACACGGGGGGGAGGGCAGGAAAAACTGTTTTTT	CASSTRGGGQEKLFF
TRBV11-2	TRBJ2-7	-	-	15	TGTGCCAGCACCACCACCGGCAGGGGTGGCTACGAGCAGTACTTC	CASTTTGRGGYEQYF
TRBV10-3	TRBJ1-2	few	TRBD1	13	TGTGCCATCAGTGGATTACAGGGGGGCGGCTACACCTTC	CAISGLQGGGYTF
TRBV7-6	TRBJ2-3	-	TRBD2	17	TGTGCCAGCAGCCCTCCAGGGGTAGCGGGGGTCCGGACCAAGGCGTATTTT	CASSPPGVAGVRTKAYF
TRBV5-6	TRBJ1-1	-	-	14	TGTGCCAGCAGCACTCGACTGGGGGCAGGGAAAGCTTTCTTT	CASSTRLGAGKAFF
TRBV2	TRBJ2-1	-	-	15	TGTGCCAGCAGCGTCATAGGGTTTTCCTACAATGAGCAGTTCTTC	CASSVIGFSYNEQFF
TRBV7-2	TRBJ1-2	-	-	12	TGTGCCAGCAGCTTAGTTCTCTATGGCTACACCTTC	CASSLVLYGYTF
TRBV6-5	TRBJ1-2	-	TRBD1	13	TGTGCCAGCAGACCGGGACAGGGCAGGGGCTACACCTTC	CASRPGQGRGYTF
TRBV7-9	TRBJ2-7	few	-	15	TGTGCCAGCAGCCCTTATTACCCGCTGAGCCACGAGCAGTACTTC	CASSPYYPLSHEQYF
TRBV2	TRBJ2-7	-	-	13	TGTGCCAGCAGTGAGAGAACAGCCTACGAGCAGTACTTC	CASSERTAYEQYF
TRBV6-4	TRBJ2-2	-	-	15	TGTGCCAGCAGCCCCCGGAGGGCGGGCACCGGGGAGCTGTTTTTT	CASSPRRAGTGELFF
TRBV18	TRBJ1-6	once	-	15	TGTGCCAGCTCACCATCCGGGACAATTAATTCACCCCTCCACTTT	CASSPSGTINSPLHF
TRBV18	TRBJ2-4	-	-	15	TGTGCCAGCTCACCCCCCAGTACTCCCAAAAACATTCAGTACTTC	CASSPPSTPKNIQYF
TRBV19	TRBJ2-6	few	-	19	TGTGCCAGTAGTATCTACGCCACAGGGACGGGGACCGGGGCCAACGTCCTGACTTTC	CASSIYATGTGTGANVLTF
TRBV5-6	TRBJ2-2	-	-	14	TGTGCCAGCAGCCCCCCTTCGAACACCGGGGAGCTGTTTTTT	CASSPPSNTGELFF
TRBV18	TRBJ2-3	-	TRBD2	16	TGTGCCAGCTCACCGTCCGGCGGGGGGGCGGCAGATACGCAGTATTTT	CASSPSGGGAADTQYF
TRBV7-2	TRBJ2-1	once	TRBD2	15	TGTGCCAGCAGCTTACTAGCGGGGGAGTACAATGAGCAGTTCTTC	CASSLLAGEYNEQFF
TRBV6-1	TRBJ1-1	-	-	15	TGTGCCAGCAGGAGAGACGGGACATCCCACACTGAAGCTTTCTTT	CASRRDGTSHTEAFF
TRBV2	TRBJ2-5	-	TRBD1	13	TGTGCCAGCCGGACAGGAAGCCAAGAGACCCAGTACTTC	CASRTGSQETQYF
TRBV19	TRBJ1-2	-	-	14	TGTGCCAGTAGTATAGATCTCCAGGGTCATGGCTACACCTTC	CASSIDLQGHGYTF
TRBV7-9	TRBJ1-1	-	TRBD1	16	TGTGCCAGCAGCCCCCCGGGACAGGGGTGGATTCAAGAAGCTTTCTTT	CASSPPGQGWIQEAFF
TRBV2	TRBJ1-2	-	-	14	TGTGCCAGCAGTGAAATCAAGGGGCCGGACGGCTACACCTTC	CASSEIKGPDGYTF
TRBV19	TRBJ2-3	-	-	16	TGTGCCAGTAGTATGGTTGCTGCGTCTAGCACAGATACGCAGTATTTT	CASSMVAASSTDTQYF
TRBV4-1	TRBJ1-1	-	-	14	TGCGCCAGCAGCCAAGAGCTTGTGAACACTGAAGCTTTCTTT	CASSQELVNTEAFF
TRBV2	TRBJ2-5	-	-	14	TGTGCCAGCAGTACGCAGGGGACCCAAGAGACCCAGTACTTC	CASSTQGTQETQYF
TRBV18	TRBJ1-1	once	-	14	TGTGCCAGCTCACCCCTACAGTGGGACACTGAAGCTTTCTTT	CASSPLQWDTEAFF
TRBV7-8	TRBJ1-2	-	-	13	TGTGCCAGCAGCTTTACCTTATCGAATGGCTACACCTTC	CASSFTLSNGYTF
TRBV7-2	TRBJ2-1	-	-	15	TGTGCCAGCAGCCCTAACGTGAGGTCCTACAATGAGCAGTTCTTC	CASSPNVRSYNEQFF
TRBV10-2	TRBJ2-7	-	-	14	TGCGCCAGCAGTCCGGGGCTAAATTTCTACGAGCAGTACTTC	CASSPGLNFYEQYF
TRBV5-5	TRBJ1-4	-	-	14	TGTGCCAGCAGCTTGTTGGCAACTAATGAAAAACTGTTTTTT	CASSLLATNEKLFF
TRBV12-5	TRBJ2-3	-	-	12	TGTGCTAGTGGTTTTCAAGGAGGGCCCCCGTATTTT	CASGFQGGPPYF
TRBV2	TRBJ1-5	once	-	14	TGTGCCAGCGGGGAGGAGCACTCGGGGCAGCCCCAGCATTTT	CASGEEHSGQPQHF
TRBV10-3	TRBJ1-5	-	-	13	TGTGCCATCAGTGGGGAGCGCAATCAGCCCCAGCATTTT	CAISGERNQPQHF
TRBV11-2	TRBJ2-1	-	-	14	TGTGCCAGCAGCTTAACCGGTCCCTACAATGAGCAGTTCTTC	CASSLTGPYNEQFF
TRBV7-8	TRBJ2-7	-	TRBD2	17	TGTGCCAGCAGTCTCCGACCCCCGGGACTAGCGGGAGTCGAGCAGTACTTC	CASSLRPPGLAGVEQYF
TRBV2	TRBJ2-7	-	TRBD2	14	TGTGCCAGCAGTGAAAGTCTAGCGGGAGGCGAGCAGTACTTC	CASSESLAGGEQYF
TRBV5-1	TRBJ2-5	-	TRBD2	15	TGCGCCAGCAGCTCCGGGACTAGCCGGCGGGAGACCCAGTACTTC	CASSSGTSRRETQYF
TRBV5-6	TRBJ1-3	-	TRBD1	17	TGTGCCAGCAGCTTGGACAAACAGGGGAATATGCTCAACACCATATATTTT	CASSLDKQGNMLNTIYF
TRBV11-2	TRBJ1-1	-	-	15	TGTGCCAGCAGCTTTTCGAGGACCACGAACACTGAAGCTTTCTTT	CASSFSRTTNTEAFF
TRBV5-6	TRBJ1-4	once	-	14	TGTGCCAGCAGCTTGTCGTCAGAGAATGAAAAACTGTTTTTT	CASSLSSENEKLFF
TRBV2	TRBJ1-2	-	TRBD1	13	TGTGCCAGCAGTGAGAAGGGGGCAGAAGGCTACACCTTC	CASSEKGAEGYTF